The source of this T cell receptor (beta chain) is a study of CD4 and CD8 cells across lung adenocarcinoma regions. TCRdb re-called the PCR reads through MiXCR, storing one row per CDR3 protein. The sample contains some 16,000 distinct CDR3 sequences, 55% of which appear only once. Donors had localized lung adenocarcinoma, a non-small cell lung cancer. This clonotype was seen repeatedly, ten times or more. The CDR3 totals 13 residues. After removal of 5 bases from V and 4 bases from J, the junction contained 3 bases not matched to a gene. CDR1 and CDR2 (germline): SGHTA, FQGNSA. Source material: CD8+ T cells from the center of a lung tumor. The chain employs TRBV7-2 and TRBJ1-2; 8 nucleotides agree with TRBD1. This TCR derives from a female donor with lung adenocarcinoma. The CD4 and CD8 labels of this study may be unreliable. CDR3 loop: CASSPDRVYGYTF. CDR3 bases: TGTGCCAGCAGCCCGGACAGGGTCTATGGCTACACCTTC.